This T cell receptor beta chain originates from a study of blood T cells in healthy people across ages. Trimming removed 3 bases from V and 9 bases from J; junction bases left unmatched: 6. Germline loops: CDR1 PRHDT, CDR2 FYEKMQ (reference sequence). CDR3 size: 13 residues. This clonotype appeared many times. With a J-beta primer mix and a sample-barcoded 5' primer, a second PCR ran 7 to 11 cycles. In TCRdb, the 5' RACE reads were re-called with MiXCR into one record per CDR3 protein. The sample yields about 640,000 distinct CDR3 sequences, approximately 30% seen once. The clonotype originates from a woman older than 75 in good health. The chain links TRBV13 to TRBJ2-5, with 8 bases fitting TRBD2. Material: blood. The CDR3 loop is CASSFKSGGPQYF. As DNA, the CDR3 is TGTGCCAGCAGCTTCAAGAGCGGGGGACCCCAGTACTTC.